Below, 17 T cell receptor beta chains from the same sample are listed, as sequenced in a study of response to subunit inactivated influenza vaccine. TCRdb itself ran the RT-PCR reads through MiXCR, one entry per CDR3 protein. This sample carries around 580,000 distinct CDR3 sequences, 11% to 15% of them seen once, and the ten largest clones take 11%. The specimen comprised PBMCs from blood, sampled 11 to 12 days after vaccination. These receptors were taken from a middle-aged man who received an inactivated influenza vaccine.

The V call is TRBV4-3, the J call TRBJ2-1; unclear D gene. V was trimmed by 0 bases and J by 0 bases, leaving 12 bases between them. The CDR3 has 17 residues. Germline V gene sequence: CDR1 LGHNA, CDR2 YSLEER. CDR3 sequence reads: CASSQDSPTASYNEQFF. The CDR3, as DNA: TGCGCCAGCAGCCAAGACAGTCCGACCGCCTCCTACAATGAGCAGTTCTTC.

This clonotype was seen a few times. CDR3 protein: CASSYSVGLAGGRPETQYF. The CDR3, as DNA: TGTGCCAGCAGTTACTCAGTCGGACTAGCGGGAGGACGCCCAGAGACCCAGTACTTC. The V call is TRBV6-5, the J call TRBJ2-5; 14 positions agree with TRBD2. V lost 0 bases to trimming and J lost 4 bases; unmatched junction nucleotides: 10. The CDR3 is made up of 19 amino acids. In germline, CDR1 is MNHEY, CDR2 SVGAGI.

The rearrangement links TRBV28 to TRBJ1-4; D ambiguous. Germline V gives CDR1 MDHEN, CDR2 SYDVKM. The CDR3 contains 16 residues. V was clipped by 3 bases and J by 0 bases, with 11 bases between them. CDR3 sequence reads: CASSFNAWATNEKLFF. CDR3 nucleotides: TGTGCCAGCAGTTTCAATGCCTGGGCAACTAATGAAAAACTGTTTTTT.

The chain recombines TRBV29-1 with TRBJ1-1, with D unclear. The CDR3 totals 15 residues. The germline V gene has CDR1 SQVTM and CDR2 ANQGSEA. With 4 bases removed from V and 1 base from J, the gap between germline ends came to 16 bases. CDR3 DNA sequence: TGCAGCGTTGTGGGGAGGAGGGCGACGAACACTGAAGCTTTCTTT. It specifies CSVVGRRATNTEAFF.

The V and J genes are TRBV13 and TRBJ2-7; tentative D call: TRBD2 (5 bases). V was clipped by 5 bases and J by 5 bases, with 10 bases between them. This CDR3 contains 12 residues. Germline values: CDR1 PRHDT, CDR2 FYEKMQ (reference sequence). DNA of the CDR3: TGTGCCAGCAGCACCGGGAAGGACGAGCAGTACTTC. It yields the protein CASSTGKDEQYF. The full variable domain, in which reference TRBV13 and TRBJ2-7 provide the parts outside the CDR3, is AAGVIQSPRHLIKEKRETATLKCYPIPRHDTVYWYQQGPGQDPQFLISFYEKMQSDKGSIPDRFSAQQFSDYHSELNMSSLELGDSALYFCASSTGKDEQYFGPGTRLTVT.

This clonotype has ten or more counts. This chain connects TRBV6-2 or TRBV6-3 to TRBJ2-3; D remains unclear. V was cut by 6 bases and J by 11 bases, with 18 bases left in between. The germline V gene encodes CDR1 MNHEY and CDR2 SVGEGT. The CDR3 runs 13 residues. In DNA form, the CDR3 reads TGTGCCAGCAGCTGGAGACTGGCGAGAGGGCAGTATTTT. Residues: CASSWRLARGQYF.

This clonotype was seen a few times. V usage is TRBV4-2 and J usage is TRBJ2-3; possibly TRBD2 for D (7 bases). CDR3 length equals 16 residues. Germline V gene data show CDR1 as LGHNA and CDR2 as YNFKEQ. V was trimmed by 0 bases and J by 4 bases, leaving 14 bases between them. CDR3 amino acids: CASSQDAAGAADTQYF. The CDR3, as DNA: TGTGCCAGCAGCCAAGATGCGGCGGGGGCGGCAGATACGCAGTATTTT.

Only a few counts were recorded for this clonotype. The chain carries TRBV6-5 and TRBJ1-2, with 7 positions matching TRBD1. Germline V lookup: CDR1 MNHEY, CDR2 SVGAGI. The CDR3 extends over 13 amino acids. Germline trimming cut 0 bases from V and 8 bases from J; bases unmatched to any gene: 3. CDR3 amino acids: CASSYSIGGGYTF. As DNA, the CDR3 is TGTGCCAGCAGTTACTCGATAGGGGGCGGCTACACCTTC.

The chain joins TRBV6-5 to TRBJ2-7; no reliable D call. V shed 0 bases and J shed 1 base, with 7 bases lying between them. CDR1 and CDR2 from the germline V gene are MNHEY and SVGAGI. This CDR3 spans 14 amino acids. The DNA for the CDR3 is TGTGCCAGCAGTTACTCTCCAGCATCCTACGAGCAGTACTTC. Its translation: CASSYSPASYEQYF.

The rearrangement uses TRBV7-8 and TRBJ2-6; the match to TRBD2 covers 9 bases. The germline CDR1 and CDR2 sequences are SGHVS and FQNEAQ. This CDR3 spans 18 amino acids. With 5 bases clipped from V and 0 bases from J, the junction kept 8 bases outside the gene matches. CDR3 bases: TGTGCCAGCAGCAACCGGACTAGCGTAATCTCTGGGGCCAACGTCCTGACTTTC. Its translation: CASSNRTSVISGANVLTF.

This clonotype was observed a handful of times. The V gene is TRBV15, the J gene TRBJ1-4, with 10 bases identical to TRBD1. V trimming: 3 bases; J trimming: 5 bases; junction bases outside the gene matches: 3. The CDR3 totals 15 residues. The germline gives CDR1 LNHNV, CDR2 YYDKDF (reference sequence). The CDR3 loop is CATSRGQGWNEKLFF. CDR3 bases: TGTGCCACCAGCAGGGGACAGGGGTGGAATGAAAAACTGTTTTTT.

This clonotype was observed a few times. This chain connects TRBV6-5 to TRBJ2-2; maybe TRBD2 (7 bases). The CDR3 has 17 residues. Germline V lookup: CDR1 MNHEY, CDR2 SVGAGI. The V end was cut by 4 bases, the J end by 5 bases, with 20 bases between. The CDR3 spells CASSFRQLGGRTGELFF. The DNA for the CDR3 is TGTGCCAGCAGTTTCAGACAATTGGGGGGGCGGACCGGGGAGCTGTTTTTT.

Comments on this clonotype: Just one base apart from a much larger clone, this may be a read error. The V call is TRBV5-1, the J call TRBJ2-7; no clear D gene. Germline CDR1 and CDR2: SGHRS and YFSETQ. The CDR3 loop spans 13 amino acids. Trimming removed 4 bases from V and 6 bases from J, with 14 bases in between. The DNA of the CDR3 is TGCGCCAGCAGCCCGGACGTCGTCTTCGAGCAGTACTTC. The encoded protein is CASSPDVVFEQYF.

The genes are TRBV6-1 and TRBJ2-1; perhaps TRBD1 as D (5 bases). The V end lost 4 bases, the J end lost 6 bases, and 7 bases lay between the germline ends. CDR1 and CDR2 from the germline V gene are MNHNS and SASEGT. This CDR3 comprises 12 residues. Written as DNA, the CDR3 is TGTGCCAGCAGTGGGGGCATCAATGAGCAGTTCTTC. It encodes CASSGGINEQFF.

This clonotype was seen more than once but under ten times. The chain carries TRBV6-5 and TRBJ1-1, with no clear D. Germline-derived CDR1 and CDR2 are MNHEY and SVGAGI. V was shortened by 3 bases and J by 0 bases, with 5 bases between the two germline ends. The CDR3 contains 13 residues. The CDR3 reads CASSYKLNTEAFF. The CDR3 bases are TGTGCCAGCAGTTATAAGTTGAACACTGAAGCTTTCTTT.

This clonotype occurred a few times. The chain is built from TRBV14 and TRBJ1-6, with TRBD1 matching over 7 bases. The CDR3 length is 17 residues. V was pared by 0 bases and J by 7 bases, with 9 bases of the junction left unmatched. Per the germline V gene, CDR1 is SGHDN and CDR2 is FVKESK. The CDR3 nucleotides are TGTGCCAGCAGCCAAGATTTAACAGGGGCGCGCAATTCACCCCTCCACTTT. This encodes CASSQDLTGARNSPLHF.

The CDR3 here is CASSEQDSYQPQHF. CDR3 nucleotides: TGTGCCAGCAGCGAACAAGACAGTTATCAGCCCCAGCATTTT. The gene calls are TRBV7-8 and TRBJ1-5; TRBD1 is a possible D gene (5 bases). CDR3 length equals 14 residues. Trimming shortened V by 5 bases and J by 5 bases, and 13 bases separated the two germline ends. CDR1 SGHVS and CDR2 FQNEAQ come from the germline V gene. The full variable domain, completed using reference TRBV7-8 and TRBJ1-5, is GAGVSQSPRYKVAKRGQDVALRCDPISGHVSLFWYQQALGQGPEFLTYFQNEAQLDKSGLPSDRFFAERPEGSVSTLKIQRTQQEDSAVYLCASSEQDSYQPQHFGDGTRLSIL.